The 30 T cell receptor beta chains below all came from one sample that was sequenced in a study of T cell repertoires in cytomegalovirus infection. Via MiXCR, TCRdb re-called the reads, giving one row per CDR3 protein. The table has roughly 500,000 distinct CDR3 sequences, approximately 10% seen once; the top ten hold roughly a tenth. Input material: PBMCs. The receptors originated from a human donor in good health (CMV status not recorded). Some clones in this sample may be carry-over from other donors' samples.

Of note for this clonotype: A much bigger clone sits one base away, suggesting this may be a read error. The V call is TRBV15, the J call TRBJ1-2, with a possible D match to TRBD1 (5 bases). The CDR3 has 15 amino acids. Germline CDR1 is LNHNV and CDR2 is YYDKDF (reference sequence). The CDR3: CATSSPSTDTYGYNF. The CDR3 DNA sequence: TGTGCCACCAGCAGCCCTTCGACAGACACGTATGGCTACAACTTC.

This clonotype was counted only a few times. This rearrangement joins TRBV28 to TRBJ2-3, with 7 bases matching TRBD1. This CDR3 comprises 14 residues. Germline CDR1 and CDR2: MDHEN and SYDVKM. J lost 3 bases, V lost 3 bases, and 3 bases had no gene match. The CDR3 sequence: CASSFLQGTDTQYF. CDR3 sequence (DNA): TGTGCCAGCAGTTTCTTACAGGGGACAGATACGCAGTATTTT. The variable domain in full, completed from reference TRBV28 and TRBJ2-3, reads DVKVTQSSRYLVKRTGEKVFLECVQDMDHENMFWYRQDPGLGLRLIYFSYDVKMKEKGDIPEGYSVSREKKERFSLILESASTNQTSMYLCASSFLQGTDTQYFGPGTRLTVL.

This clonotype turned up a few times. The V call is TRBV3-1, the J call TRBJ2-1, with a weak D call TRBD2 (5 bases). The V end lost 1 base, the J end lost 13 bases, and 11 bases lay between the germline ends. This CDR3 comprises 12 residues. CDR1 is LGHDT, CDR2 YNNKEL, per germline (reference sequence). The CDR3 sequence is CASSQGGSGQFF. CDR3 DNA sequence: TGTGCCAGCAGCCAAGGGGGATCGGGACAGTTCTTC.

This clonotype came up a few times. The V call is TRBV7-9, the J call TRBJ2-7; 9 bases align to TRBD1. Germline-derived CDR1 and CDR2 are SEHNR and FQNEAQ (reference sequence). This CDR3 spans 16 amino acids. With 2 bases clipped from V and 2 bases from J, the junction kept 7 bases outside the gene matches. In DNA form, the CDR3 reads TGTGCCAGCAGCTTACTCCGGGACAGGGTCACCTACGAGCAGTACTTC. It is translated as CASSLLRDRVTYEQYF.

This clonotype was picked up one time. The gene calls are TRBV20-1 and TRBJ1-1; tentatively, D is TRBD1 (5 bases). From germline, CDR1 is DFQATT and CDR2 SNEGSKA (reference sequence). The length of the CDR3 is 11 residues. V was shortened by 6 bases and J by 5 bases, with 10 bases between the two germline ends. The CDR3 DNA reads TGCAGTGCCACCAGACAGACTGAAGCTTTCTTT. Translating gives CSATRQTEAFF.

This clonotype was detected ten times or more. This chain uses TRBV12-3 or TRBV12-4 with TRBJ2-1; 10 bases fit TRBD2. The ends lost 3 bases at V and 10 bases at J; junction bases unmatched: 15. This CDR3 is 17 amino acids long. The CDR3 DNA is TGTGCCAGCAGTTTCCACCAACTAGCGGGAACGGTAGGAGAGCAGTTCTTC. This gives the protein CASSFHQLAGTVGEQFF.

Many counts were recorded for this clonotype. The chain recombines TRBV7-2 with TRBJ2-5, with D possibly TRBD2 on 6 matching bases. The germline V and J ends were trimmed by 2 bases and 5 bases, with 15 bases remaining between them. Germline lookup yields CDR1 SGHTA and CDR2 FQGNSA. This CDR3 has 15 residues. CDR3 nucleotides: TGTGCCAGCAGCTTATCCGGGACCCGGGGGGAGACCCAGTACTTC. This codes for CASSLSGTRGETQYF.

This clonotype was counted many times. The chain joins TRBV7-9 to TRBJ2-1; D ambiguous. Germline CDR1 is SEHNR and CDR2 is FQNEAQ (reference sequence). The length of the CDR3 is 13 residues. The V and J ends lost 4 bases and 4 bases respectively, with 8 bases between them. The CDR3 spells CASSSSLYNEQFF. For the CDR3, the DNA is TGTGCCAGCAGCTCCTCGCTGTACAATGAGCAGTTCTTC.

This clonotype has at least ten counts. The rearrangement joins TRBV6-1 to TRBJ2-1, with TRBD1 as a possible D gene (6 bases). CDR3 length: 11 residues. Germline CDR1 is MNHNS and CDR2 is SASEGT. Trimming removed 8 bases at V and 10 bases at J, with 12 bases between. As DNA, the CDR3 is TGTGCCAGCGCAGGGGAGTTGGAGCAGTTCTTC. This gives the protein CASAGELEQFF.

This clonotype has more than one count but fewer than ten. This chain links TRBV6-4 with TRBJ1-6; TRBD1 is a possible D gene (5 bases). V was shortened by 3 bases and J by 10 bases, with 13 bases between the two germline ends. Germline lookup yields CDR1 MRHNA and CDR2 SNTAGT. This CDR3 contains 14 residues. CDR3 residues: CASSESDTLSPLHF. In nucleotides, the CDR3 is TGTGCCAGCAGTGAGTCGGACACGCTCTCACCCCTCCACTTT.

As DNA, the CDR3 is TGTGCCAGCAGTTACTCGGGGTTGGAAGGGTCCTACAATGAGCAGTTCTTC. Its translation: CASSYSGLEGSYNEQFF. V usage is TRBV6-5 and J usage is TRBJ2-1; D gene uncertain. Germline lookup yields CDR1 MNHEY and CDR2 SVGAGI. The CDR3 consists of 17 residues. V was trimmed by 0 bases and J by 1 base, leaving 13 bases between them.

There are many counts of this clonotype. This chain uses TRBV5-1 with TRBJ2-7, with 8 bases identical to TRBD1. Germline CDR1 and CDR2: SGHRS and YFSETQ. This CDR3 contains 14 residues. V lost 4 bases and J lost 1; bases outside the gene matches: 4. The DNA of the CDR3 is TGCGCCAGCAGCATAGGACAGGGATCCTACGAGCAGTACTTC. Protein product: CASSIGQGSYEQYF.

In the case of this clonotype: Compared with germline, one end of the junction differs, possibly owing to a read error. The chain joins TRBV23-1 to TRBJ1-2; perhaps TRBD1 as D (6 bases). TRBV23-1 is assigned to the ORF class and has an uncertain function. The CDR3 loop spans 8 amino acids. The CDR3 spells CASSPTGF. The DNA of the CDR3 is TGCGCCAGCAGTCCGACAGGCTTC.

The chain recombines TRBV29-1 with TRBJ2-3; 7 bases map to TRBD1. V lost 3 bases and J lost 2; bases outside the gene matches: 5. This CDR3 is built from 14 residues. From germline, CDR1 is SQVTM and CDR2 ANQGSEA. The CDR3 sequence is CSVEGEGATDTQYF. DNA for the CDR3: TGCAGCGTTGAGGGTGAGGGGGCCACAGATACGCAGTATTTT.

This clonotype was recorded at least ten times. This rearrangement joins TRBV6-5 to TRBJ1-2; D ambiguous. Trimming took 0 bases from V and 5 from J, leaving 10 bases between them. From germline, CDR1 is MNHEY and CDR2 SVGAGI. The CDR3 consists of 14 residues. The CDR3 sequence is CASSYSELNYGYTF. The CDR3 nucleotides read TGTGCCAGCAGTTACTCCGAGTTGAATTATGGCTACACCTTC.

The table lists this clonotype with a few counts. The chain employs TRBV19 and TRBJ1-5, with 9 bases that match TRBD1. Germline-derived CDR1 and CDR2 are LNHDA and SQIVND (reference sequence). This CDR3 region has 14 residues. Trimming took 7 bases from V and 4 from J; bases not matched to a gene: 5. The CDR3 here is CASTYRGRNQPQHF. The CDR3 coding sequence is TGTGCCAGTACGTACAGGGGGCGAAATCAGCCCCAGCATTTT.

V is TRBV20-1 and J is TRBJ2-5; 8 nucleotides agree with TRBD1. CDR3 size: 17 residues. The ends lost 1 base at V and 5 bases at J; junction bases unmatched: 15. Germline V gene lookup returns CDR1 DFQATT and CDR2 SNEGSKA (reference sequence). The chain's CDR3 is CSARAGGTGEPWETQYF. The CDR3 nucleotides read TGCAGTGCTAGAGCTGGAGGGACAGGCGAACCCTGGGAGACCCAGTACTTC.

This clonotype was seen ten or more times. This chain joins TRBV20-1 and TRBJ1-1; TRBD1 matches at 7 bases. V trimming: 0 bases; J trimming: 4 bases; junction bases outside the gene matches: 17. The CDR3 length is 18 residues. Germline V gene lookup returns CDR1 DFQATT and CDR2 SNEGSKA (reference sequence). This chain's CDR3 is CSARDGPGGRTRSTEAFF. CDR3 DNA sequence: TGCAGTGCTAGAGACGGACCAGGGGGAAGGACACGTTCCACTGAAGCTTTCTTT.

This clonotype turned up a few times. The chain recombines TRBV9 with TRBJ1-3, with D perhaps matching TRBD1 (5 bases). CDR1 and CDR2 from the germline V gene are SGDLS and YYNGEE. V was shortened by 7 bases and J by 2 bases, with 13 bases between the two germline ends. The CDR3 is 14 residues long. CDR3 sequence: CASGGGTAGNTIYF. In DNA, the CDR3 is TGTGCCAGCGGCGGAGGGACGGCTGGAAACACCATATATTTT.

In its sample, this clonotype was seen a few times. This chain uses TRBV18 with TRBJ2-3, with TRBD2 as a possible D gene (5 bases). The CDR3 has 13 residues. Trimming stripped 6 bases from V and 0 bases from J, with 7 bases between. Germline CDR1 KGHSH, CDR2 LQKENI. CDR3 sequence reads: CASSRESTDTQYF. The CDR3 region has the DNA TGTGCCAGCTCTCGGGAAAGCACAGATACGCAGTATTTT.

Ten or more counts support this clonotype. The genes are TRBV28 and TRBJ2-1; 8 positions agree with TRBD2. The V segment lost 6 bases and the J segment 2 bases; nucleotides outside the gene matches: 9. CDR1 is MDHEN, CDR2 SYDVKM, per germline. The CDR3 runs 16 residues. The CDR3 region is CASRPGLGGPYNEQFF. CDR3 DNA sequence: TGTGCCAGCAGACCGGGACTAGGAGGACCCTACAATGAGCAGTTCTTC. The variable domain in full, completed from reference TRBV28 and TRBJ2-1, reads DVKVTQSSRYLVKRTGEKVFLECVQDMDHENMFWYRQDPGLGLRLIYFSYDVKMKEKGDIPEGYSVSREKKERFSLILESASTNQTSMYLCASRPGLGGPYNEQFFGPGTRLTVL.

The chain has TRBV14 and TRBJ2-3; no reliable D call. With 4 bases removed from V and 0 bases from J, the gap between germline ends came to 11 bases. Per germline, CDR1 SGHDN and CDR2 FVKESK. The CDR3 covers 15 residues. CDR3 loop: CASSPWRPSTDTQYF. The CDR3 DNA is TGTGCCAGCAGCCCTTGGCGCCCCAGCACAGATACGCAGTATTTT.

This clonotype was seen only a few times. CDR3 nucleotides: TGCGCCAGCAGCTTGGCTCCGACGGCCTACGAGCAGTACTTC. Its protein product is CASSLAPTAYEQYF. The chain joins TRBV5-1 to TRBJ2-7; D not resolved. From germline, CDR1 is SGHRS and CDR2 YFSETQ. With 0 bases removed from V and 2 bases from J, the gap between germline ends came to 9 bases. The CDR3 has 14 amino acids.

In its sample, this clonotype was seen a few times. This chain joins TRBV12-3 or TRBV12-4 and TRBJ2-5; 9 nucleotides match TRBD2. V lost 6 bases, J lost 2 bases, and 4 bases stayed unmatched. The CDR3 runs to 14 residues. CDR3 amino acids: CASRSTSGQETQYF. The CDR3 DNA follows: TGTGCCAGCAGGTCAACTAGCGGGCAAGAGACCCAGTACTTC.

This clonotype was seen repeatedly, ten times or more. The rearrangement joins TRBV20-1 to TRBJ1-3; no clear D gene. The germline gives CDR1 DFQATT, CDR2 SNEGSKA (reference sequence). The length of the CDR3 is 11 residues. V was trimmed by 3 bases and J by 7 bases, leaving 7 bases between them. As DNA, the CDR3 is TGCAGTGCTAGGGTTGGTAACACCATATATTTT. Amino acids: CSARVGNTIYF.

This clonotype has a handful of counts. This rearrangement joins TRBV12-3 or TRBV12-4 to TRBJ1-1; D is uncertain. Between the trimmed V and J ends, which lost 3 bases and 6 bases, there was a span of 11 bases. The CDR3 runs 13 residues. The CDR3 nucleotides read TGTGCCAGCAGTTTCCGGGGTGCCCCTGAAGCTTTCTTT. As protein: CASSFRGAPEAFF.

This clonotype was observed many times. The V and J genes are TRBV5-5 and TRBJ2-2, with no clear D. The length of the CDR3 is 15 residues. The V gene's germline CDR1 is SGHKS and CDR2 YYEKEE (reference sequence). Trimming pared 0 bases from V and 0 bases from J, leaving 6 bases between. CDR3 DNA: TGTGCCAGCAGCTTGGTGGGGACGAACACCGGGGAGCTGTTTTTT. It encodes CASSLVGTNTGELFF. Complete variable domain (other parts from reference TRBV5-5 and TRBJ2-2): DAGVTQSPTHLIKTRGQQVTLRCSPISGHKSVSWYQQVLGQGPQFIFQYYEKEERGRGNFPDRFSARQFPNYSSELNVNALLLGDSALYLCASSLVGTNTGELFFGEGSRLTVL.

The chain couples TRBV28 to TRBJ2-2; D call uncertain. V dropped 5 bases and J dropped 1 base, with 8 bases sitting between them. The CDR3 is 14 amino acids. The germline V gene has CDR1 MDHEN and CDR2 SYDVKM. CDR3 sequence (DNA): TGTGCCAGCAGTCACCTACAGAACACCGGGGAGCTGTTTTTT. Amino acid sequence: CASSHLQNTGELFF.

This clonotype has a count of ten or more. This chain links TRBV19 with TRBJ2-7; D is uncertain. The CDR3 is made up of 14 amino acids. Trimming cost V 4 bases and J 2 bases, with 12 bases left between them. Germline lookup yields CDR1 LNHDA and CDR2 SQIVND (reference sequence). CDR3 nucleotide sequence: TGTGCCAGTAGTACCAGACACCACCCCTACGAGCAGTACTTC. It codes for CASSTRHHPYEQYF.

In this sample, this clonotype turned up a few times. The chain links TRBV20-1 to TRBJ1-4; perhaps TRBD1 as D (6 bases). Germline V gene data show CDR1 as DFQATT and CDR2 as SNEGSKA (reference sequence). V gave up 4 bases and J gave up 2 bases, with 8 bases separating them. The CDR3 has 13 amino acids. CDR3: CSAKGGTNEKLFF. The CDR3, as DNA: TGCAGTGCTAAGGGGGGGACTAATGAAAAACTGTTTTTT.